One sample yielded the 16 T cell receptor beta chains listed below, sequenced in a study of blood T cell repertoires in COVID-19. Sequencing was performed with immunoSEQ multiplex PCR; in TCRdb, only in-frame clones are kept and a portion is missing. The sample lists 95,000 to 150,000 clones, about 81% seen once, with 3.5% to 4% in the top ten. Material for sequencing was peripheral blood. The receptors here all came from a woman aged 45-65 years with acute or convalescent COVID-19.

The CDR3 nucleotides are TGTGCCATCAACGACAGGGGGAAAAATTCACCCCTCCACTTT. It specifies CAINDRGKNSPLHF. This chain uses TRBV10-3 with TRBJ1-6; 9 bases match TRBD1. The V segment lost 7 bases and the J segment 7 bases; nucleotides outside the gene matches: 5. CDR3 length: 14 amino acids. Germline V CDR1 and CDR2: ENHRY, SYGVKD.

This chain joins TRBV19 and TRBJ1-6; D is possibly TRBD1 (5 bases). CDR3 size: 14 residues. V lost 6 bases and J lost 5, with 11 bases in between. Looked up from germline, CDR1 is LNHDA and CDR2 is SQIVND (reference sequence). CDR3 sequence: CASRSRTNNSPLHF. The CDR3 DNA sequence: TGTGCCAGTAGGTCAAGGACAAATAATTCACCCCTCCACTTT.

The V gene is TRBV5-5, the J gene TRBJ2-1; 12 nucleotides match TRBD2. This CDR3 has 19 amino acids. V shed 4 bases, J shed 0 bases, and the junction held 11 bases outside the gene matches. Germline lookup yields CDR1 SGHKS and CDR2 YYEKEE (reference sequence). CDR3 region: CASSARTSGGILSYNEQFF. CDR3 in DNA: TGTGCCAGCAGCGCGAGAACTAGCGGGGGGATCCTCTCCTACAATGAGCAGTTCTTC.

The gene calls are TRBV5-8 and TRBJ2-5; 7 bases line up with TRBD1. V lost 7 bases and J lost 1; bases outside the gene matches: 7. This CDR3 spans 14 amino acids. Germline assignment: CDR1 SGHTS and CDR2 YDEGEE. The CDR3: CASVPDRAQETQYF. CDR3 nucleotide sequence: TGTGCCAGCGTTCCCGACAGGGCCCAAGAGACCCAGTACTTC.

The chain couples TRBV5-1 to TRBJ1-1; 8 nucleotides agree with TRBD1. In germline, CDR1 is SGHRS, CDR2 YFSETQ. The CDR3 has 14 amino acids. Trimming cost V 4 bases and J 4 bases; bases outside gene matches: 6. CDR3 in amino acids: CASSLQGAGTEAFF. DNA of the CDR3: TGCGCCAGCAGCCTGCAGGGGGCAGGCACTGAAGCTTTCTTT.

The CDR3 reads CAISVQGLNEQYF. In DNA, the CDR3 is TGTGCCATCAGTGTTCAGGGGCTCAACGAGCAGTACTTC. The chain is built from TRBV10-3 and TRBJ2-7, with D possibly being TRBD1 (6 bases). The V end was cut by 4 bases, the J end by 5 bases, with 12 bases between. The CDR3 runs 13 residues. CDR1 is ENHRY and CDR2 is SYGVKD in the germline V gene.

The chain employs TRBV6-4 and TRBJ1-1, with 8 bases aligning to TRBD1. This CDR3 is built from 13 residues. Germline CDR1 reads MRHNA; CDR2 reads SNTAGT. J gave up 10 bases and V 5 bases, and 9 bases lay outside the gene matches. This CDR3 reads CASSQDRGRRAFF. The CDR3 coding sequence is TGTGCCAGCAGTCAAGACAGGGGTAGGCGAGCTTTCTTT.

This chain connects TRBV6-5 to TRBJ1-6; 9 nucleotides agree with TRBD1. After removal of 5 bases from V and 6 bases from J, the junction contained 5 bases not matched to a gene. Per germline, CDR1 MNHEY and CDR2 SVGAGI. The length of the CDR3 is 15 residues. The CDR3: CASSKRQGGNSPLHF. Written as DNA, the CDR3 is TGTGCCAGCAGTAAAAGACAGGGGGGTAATTCACCCCTCCACTTT.

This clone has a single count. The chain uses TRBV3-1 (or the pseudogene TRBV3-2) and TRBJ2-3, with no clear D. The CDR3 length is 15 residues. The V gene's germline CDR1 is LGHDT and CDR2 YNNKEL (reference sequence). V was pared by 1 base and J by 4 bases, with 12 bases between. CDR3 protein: CASSQAGAMADTQYF. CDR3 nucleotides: TGTGCCAGCAGCCAAGCGGGTGCTATGGCAGATACGCAGTATTTT.

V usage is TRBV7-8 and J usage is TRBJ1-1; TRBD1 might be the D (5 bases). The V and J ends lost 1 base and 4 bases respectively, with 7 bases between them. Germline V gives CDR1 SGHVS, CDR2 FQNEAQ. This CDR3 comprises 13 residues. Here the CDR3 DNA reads TGTGCCAGCAGCTTAGGGGGGGGCACTGAAGCTTTCTTT. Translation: CASSLGGGTEAFF.

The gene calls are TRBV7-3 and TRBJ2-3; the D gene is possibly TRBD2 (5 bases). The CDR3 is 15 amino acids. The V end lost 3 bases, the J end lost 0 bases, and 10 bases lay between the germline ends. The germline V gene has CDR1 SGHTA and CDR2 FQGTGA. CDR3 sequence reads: CASSFWRISTDTQYF. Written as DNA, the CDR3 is TGTGCCAGCAGCTTCTGGAGGATTAGCACAGATACGCAGTATTTT.

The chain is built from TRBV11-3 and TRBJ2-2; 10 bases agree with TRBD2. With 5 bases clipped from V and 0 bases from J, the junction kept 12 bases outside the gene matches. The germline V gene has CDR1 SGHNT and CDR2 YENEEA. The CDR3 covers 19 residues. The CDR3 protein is CASSQRLLAGGANTGELFF. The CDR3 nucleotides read TGTGCCAGCAGCCAACGCCTTTTAGCGGGGGGAGCGAACACCGGGGAGCTGTTTTTT.

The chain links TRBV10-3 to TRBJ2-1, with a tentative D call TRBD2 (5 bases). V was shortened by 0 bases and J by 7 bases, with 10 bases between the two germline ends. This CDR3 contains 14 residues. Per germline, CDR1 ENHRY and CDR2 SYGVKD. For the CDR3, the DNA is TGTGCCATCAGTGAGTCCACTAGGAGGAATGAGCAGTTCTTC. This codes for CAISESTRRNEQFF.

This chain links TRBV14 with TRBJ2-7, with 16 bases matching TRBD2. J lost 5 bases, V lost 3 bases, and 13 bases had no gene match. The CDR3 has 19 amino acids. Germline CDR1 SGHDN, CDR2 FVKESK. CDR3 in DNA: TGTGCCAGCAGCCATCTAGGGACTAGCGGGAGGGCCGGGCTCCACGAGCAGTACTTC. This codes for CASSHLGTSGRAGLHEQYF.

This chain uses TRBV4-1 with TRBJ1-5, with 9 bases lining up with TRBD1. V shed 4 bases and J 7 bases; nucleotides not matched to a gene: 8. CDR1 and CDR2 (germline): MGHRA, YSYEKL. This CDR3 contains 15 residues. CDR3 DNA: TGCGCCAGCAGCCCTGGACAGGGGCCTTGGCAGCCCCAGCATTTT. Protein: CASSPGQGPWQPQHF.

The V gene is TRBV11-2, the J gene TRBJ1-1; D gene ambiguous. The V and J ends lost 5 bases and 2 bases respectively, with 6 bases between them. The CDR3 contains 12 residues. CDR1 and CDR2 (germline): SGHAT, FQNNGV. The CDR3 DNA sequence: TGTGCCAGCAGCAAACAAAACACTGAAGCTTTCTTT. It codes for CASSKQNTEAFF.